The clone carrying this TCR beta chain was seen many times. In the original analysis: Amplification from reference gene primers served as the basis for estimated nucleated cell counts. Only in-frame clones appear in the TCRdb table, and some are missing; sequencing was by immunoSEQ multiplex PCR. The DNA gave D and trimming, while V, J and clone size come from that table. This table holds under 500,000 clones, 80% to 90% found once. The data derive from a study of blood T cell repertoires in COVID-19. Study context: Acute-phase and convalescent COVID-19 samples originated in the United States, Italy and Spain. Sample material is recorded as cDNA or gDNA derived from T cells, B-cell-depleted T cells, or PBMCs.

The CDR3 is made up of 15 amino acids. V lost 0 bases and J 8 bases, leaving 14 bases between the germline ends. Germline lookup yields CDR1 SGHDT and CDR2 YYEEEE. The sample was peripheral blood. The TCR comes from a woman aged 30 to 39 with acute or convalescent COVID-19. The chain links TRBV5-6 to TRBJ2-2; D perhaps matches TRBD2 (5 bases). The CDR3 bases are TGTGCCAGCAGCTTGGTTCGGAGGATGGTGGGGGAGCTGTTTTTT. Protein product: CASSLVRRMVGELFF.